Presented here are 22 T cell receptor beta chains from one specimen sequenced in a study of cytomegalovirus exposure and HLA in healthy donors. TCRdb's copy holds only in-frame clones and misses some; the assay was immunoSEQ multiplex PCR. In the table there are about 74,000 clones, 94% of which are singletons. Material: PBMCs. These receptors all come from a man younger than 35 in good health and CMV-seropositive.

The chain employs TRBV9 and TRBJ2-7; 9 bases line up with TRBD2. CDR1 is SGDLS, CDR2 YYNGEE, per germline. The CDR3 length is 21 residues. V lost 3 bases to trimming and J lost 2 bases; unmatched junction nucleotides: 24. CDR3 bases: TGTGCCAGCAGCGGAGAGACCGCTAGGAGGAGGGCGGCGGGAGGGCCCTACGAGCAGTACTTC. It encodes CASSGETARRRAAGGPYEQYF.

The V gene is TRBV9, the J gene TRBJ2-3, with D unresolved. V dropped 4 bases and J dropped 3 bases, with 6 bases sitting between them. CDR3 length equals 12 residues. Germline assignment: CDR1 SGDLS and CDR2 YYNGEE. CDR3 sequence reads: CASSPPTDTQYF. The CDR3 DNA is TGTGCCAGCAGCCCCCCAACAGATACGCAGTATTTT.

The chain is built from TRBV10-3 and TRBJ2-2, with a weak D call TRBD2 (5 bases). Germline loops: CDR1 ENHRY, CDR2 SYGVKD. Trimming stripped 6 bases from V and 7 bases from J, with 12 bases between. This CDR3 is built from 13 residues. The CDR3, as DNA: TGTGCCATCAGGATACTAGGGAGCGGGGAGCTGTTTTTT. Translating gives CAIRILGSGELFF.

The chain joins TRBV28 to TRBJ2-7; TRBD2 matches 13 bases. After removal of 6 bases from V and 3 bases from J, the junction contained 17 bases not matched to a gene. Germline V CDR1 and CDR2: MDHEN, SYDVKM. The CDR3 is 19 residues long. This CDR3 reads CASRVTGFTGTSGDYEQYF. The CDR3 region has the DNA TGTGCCAGCAGGGTAACAGGGTTTACCGGGACTAGCGGGGACTACGAGCAGTACTTC.

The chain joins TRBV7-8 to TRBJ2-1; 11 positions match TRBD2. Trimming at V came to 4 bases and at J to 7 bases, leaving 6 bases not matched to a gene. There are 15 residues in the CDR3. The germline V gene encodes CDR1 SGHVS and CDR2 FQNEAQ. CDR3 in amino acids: CASSSLAGDFNEQFF. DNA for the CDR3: TGTGCCAGCAGCTCACTAGCGGGAGATTTTAATGAGCAGTTCTTC.

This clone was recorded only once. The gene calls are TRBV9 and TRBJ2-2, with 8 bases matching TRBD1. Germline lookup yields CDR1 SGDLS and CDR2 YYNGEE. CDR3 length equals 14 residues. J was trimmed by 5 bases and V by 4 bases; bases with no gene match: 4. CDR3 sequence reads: CASSPWTGTGELFF. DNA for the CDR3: TGTGCCAGCAGCCCTTGGACAGGGACCGGGGAGCTGTTTTTT.

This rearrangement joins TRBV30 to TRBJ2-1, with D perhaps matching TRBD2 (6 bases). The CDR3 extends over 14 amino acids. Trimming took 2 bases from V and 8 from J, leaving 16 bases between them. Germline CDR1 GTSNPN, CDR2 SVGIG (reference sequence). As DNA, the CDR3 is TGTGCCTGGAGTCTTCGGGGGAGTCGAGATGAGCAGTTCTTC. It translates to CAWSLRGSRDEQFF.

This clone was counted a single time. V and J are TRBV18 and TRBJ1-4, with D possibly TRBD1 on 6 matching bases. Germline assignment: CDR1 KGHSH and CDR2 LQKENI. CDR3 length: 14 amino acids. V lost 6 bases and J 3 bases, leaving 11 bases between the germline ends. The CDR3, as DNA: TGTGCCAGCTCCGACAGGCAATCTAATGAAAAACTGTTTTTT. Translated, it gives CASSDRQSNEKLFF.

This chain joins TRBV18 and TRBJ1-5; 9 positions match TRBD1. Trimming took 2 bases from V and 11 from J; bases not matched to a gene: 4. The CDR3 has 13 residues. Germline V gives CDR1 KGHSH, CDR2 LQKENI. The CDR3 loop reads CASSPWGQGTQHF. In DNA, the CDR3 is TGTGCCAGCTCACCATGGGGACAGGGAACCCAGCATTTT.

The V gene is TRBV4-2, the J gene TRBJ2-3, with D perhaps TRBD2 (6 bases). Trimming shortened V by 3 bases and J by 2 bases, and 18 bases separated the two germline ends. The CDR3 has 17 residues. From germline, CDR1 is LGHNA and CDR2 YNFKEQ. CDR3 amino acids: CASSQDRDSLATDTQYF. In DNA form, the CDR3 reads TGTGCCAGCAGCCAGGATAGGGACTCACTCGCCACAGATACGCAGTATTTT.

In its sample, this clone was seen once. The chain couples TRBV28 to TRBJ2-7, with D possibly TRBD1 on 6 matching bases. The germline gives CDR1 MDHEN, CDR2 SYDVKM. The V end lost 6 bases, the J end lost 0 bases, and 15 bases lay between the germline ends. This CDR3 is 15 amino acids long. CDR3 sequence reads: CASSIRGTVSYEQYF. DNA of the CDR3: TGTGCCAGCAGCATAAGGGGGACGGTCTCCTACGAGCAGTACTTC.

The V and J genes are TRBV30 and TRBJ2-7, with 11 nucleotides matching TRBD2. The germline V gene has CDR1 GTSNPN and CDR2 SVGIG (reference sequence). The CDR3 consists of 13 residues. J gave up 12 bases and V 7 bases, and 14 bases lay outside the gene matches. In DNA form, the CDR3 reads TGTGCCTTCCGTCCCCTTAGCGGGAGGGCCCCGTACTTC. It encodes CAFRPLSGRAPYF. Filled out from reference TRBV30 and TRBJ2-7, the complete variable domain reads SQTIHQWPATLVQPVGSPLSLECTVEGTSNPNLYWYRQAAGRGLQLLFYSVGIGQISSEVPQNLSASRPQDRQFILSSKKLLLSDSGFYLCAFRPLSGRAPYFGPGTRLTVT.

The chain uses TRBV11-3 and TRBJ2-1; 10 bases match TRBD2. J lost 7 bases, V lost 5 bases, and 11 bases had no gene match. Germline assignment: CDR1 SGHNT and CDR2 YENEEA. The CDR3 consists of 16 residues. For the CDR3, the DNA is TGTGCCAGCAGCCCCAGGACTAGCGGAGGGGGGAATGAGCAGTTCTTC. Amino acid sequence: CASSPRTSGGGNEQFF.

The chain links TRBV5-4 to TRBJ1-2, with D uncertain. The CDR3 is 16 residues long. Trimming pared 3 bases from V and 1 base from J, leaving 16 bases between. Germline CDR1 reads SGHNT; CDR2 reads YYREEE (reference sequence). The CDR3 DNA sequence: TGTGCCAGCAGCTCGCTAATGTTTACAGTTAACTATGGCTACACCTTC. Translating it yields CASSSLMFTVNYGYTF.

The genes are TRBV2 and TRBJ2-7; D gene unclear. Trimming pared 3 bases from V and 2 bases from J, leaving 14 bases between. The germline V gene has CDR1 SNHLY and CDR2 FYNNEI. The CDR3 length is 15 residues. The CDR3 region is CASSDKHTITYEQYF. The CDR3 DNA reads TGTGCCAGCAGTGATAAACATACGATAACCTACGAGCAGTACTTC.

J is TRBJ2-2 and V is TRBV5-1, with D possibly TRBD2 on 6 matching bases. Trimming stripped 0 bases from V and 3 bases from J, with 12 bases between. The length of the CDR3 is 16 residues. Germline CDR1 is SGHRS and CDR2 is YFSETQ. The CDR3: CASSLGRDSYTGELFF. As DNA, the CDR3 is TGCGCCAGCAGCTTGGGCCGGGACTCCTACACCGGGGAGCTGTTTTTT.

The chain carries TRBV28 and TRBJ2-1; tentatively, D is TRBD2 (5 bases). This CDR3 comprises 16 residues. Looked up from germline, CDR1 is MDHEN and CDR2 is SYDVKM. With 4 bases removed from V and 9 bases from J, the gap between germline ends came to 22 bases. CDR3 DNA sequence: TGTGCCAGCAGTTCGCCTTCAAATGAGGGAGTCGGTGAGCAGTTCTTC. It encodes CASSSPSNEGVGEQFF.

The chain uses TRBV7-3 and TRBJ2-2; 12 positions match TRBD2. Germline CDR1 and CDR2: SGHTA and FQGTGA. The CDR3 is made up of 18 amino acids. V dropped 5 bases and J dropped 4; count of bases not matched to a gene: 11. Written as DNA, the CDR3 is TGTGCCAGCAGCCCGAGACTAGCGGGAGTTTCGGGCACCGGGGAGCTGTTTTTT. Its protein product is CASSPRLAGVSGTGELFF.

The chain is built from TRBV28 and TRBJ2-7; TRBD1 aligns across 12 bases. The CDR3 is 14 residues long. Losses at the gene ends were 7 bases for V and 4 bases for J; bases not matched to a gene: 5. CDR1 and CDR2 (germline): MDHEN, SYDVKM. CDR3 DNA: TGTGCCAGCATCACGGGACAGGGGGCGTACGAGCAGTACTTC. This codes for CASITGQGAYEQYF. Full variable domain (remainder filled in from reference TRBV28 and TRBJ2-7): DVKVTQSSRYLVKRTGEKVFLECVQDMDHENMFWYRQDPGLGLRLIYFSYDVKMKEKGDIPEGYSVSREKKERFSLILESASTNQTSMYLCASITGQGAYEQYFGPGTRLTVT.

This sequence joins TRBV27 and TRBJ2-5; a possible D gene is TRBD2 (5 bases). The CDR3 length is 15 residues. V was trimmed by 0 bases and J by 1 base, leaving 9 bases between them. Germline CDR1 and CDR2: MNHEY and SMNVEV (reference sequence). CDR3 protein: CASSLSRAVQETQYF. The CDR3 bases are TGTGCCAGCAGTTTATCGCGGGCGGTCCAAGAGACCCAGTACTTC.

The CDR3 DNA follows: TGCGCCAGCAGCTTGGTGACAGGGTTAAACACCGGGGAGCTGTTTTTT. It translates to CASSLVTGLNTGELFF. J is TRBJ2-2 and V is TRBV5-1, with 7 bases aligning to TRBD1. Germline V gene lookup returns CDR1 SGHRS and CDR2 YFSETQ. V shed 0 bases and J 2 bases; nucleotides not matched to a gene: 4. The CDR3 has 16 amino acids.

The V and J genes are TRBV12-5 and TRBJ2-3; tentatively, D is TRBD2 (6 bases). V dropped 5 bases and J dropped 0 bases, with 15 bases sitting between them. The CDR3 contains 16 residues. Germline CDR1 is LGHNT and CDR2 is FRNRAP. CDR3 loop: CASGPGGAPSTDTQYF. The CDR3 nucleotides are TGTGCTAGTGGTCCTGGCGGGGCCCCGAGCACAGATACGCAGTATTTT.